A single sample is the source of the 17 T cell receptor beta chains below, sequenced in a study of blood T cell repertoires in COVID-19. TCRdb keeps only in-frame clones here, not all; method: immunoSEQ multiplex PCR. The top ten hold roughly 9.7% of the sample, which has around 180,000 clones, 80% to 90% seen once. Sample: peripheral blood. These receptors were obtained from a human donor with active or convalescent COVID-19. The donor label of this sample is uncertain.

Only a few counts were recorded for this clone. This rearrangement joins TRBV10-3 to TRBJ1-2, with TRBD1 as a possible D gene (5 bases). There are 16 residues in the CDR3. The germline V and J ends were trimmed by 6 bases and 0 bases, with 17 bases remaining between them. Germline assignment: CDR1 ENHRY and CDR2 SYGVKD. The CDR3 sequence: CAISATPTGTNYGYTF. The CDR3 DNA follows: TGTGCCATCAGCGCCACCCCAACAGGCACTAACTATGGCTACACCTTC.

This clone appeared a single time. The genes are TRBV7-9 and TRBJ2-7; no clear D. Trimming stripped 1 base from V and 3 bases from J, with 10 bases between. This CDR3 comprises 14 residues. Germline lookup yields CDR1 SEHNR and CDR2 FQNEAQ (reference sequence). The DNA of the CDR3 is TGTGCCAGCAGCTTAGGCTACCCCCACTACGAGCAGTACTTC. It is translated as CASSLGYPHYEQYF. The full variable domain, in which reference TRBV7-9 and TRBJ2-7 provide the parts outside the CDR3, is DTGVSQNPRHKITKRGQNVTFRCDPISEHNRLYWYRQTLGQGPEFLTYFQNEAQLEKSRLLSDRFSAERPKGSFSTLEIQRTEQGDSAMYLCASSLGYPHYEQYFGPGTRLTVT.

This sequence joins TRBV5-1 and TRBJ2-7; no definite D call. Trimming stripped 6 bases from V and 1 base from J, with 14 bases between. The length of the CDR3 is 14 residues. CDR1 is SGHRS, CDR2 YFSETQ, per germline. The CDR3 nucleotides are TGCGCCAGCATGGCCGGCGCGGTATCCTACGAGCAGTACTTC. It encodes CASMAGAVSYEQYF.

This chain links TRBV14 with TRBJ1-1; tentative D call: TRBD1 (5 bases). This CDR3 is 17 amino acids long. CDR1 SGHDN and CDR2 FVKESK come from the germline V gene. V lost 0 bases and J 4 bases, leaving 18 bases between the germline ends. DNA of the CDR3: TGTGCCAGCAGCCAAGATGATCGGGGGGGTTTGGGCACTGAAGCTTTCTTT. Translating it yields CASSQDDRGGLGTEAFF.

This rearrangement joins TRBV19 to TRBJ2-5, with 9 bases aligning to TRBD1. Germline assignment: CDR1 LNHDA and CDR2 SQIVND (reference sequence). The ends lost 3 bases at V and 5 bases at J; junction bases unmatched: 22. There are 20 residues in the CDR3. The CDR3 DNA is TGTGCCAGTAGTATTTTGTACGGGACAGGGTCGGGTACTTTTGCGGAGACCCAGTACTTC. Protein: CASSILYGTGSGTFAETQYF.

The chain has TRBV11-2 and TRBJ1-3; weak D call: TRBD1 (5 bases). There are 16 residues in the CDR3. The V and J ends lost 1 base and 0 bases respectively, with 10 bases between them. The V gene's germline CDR1 is SGHAT and CDR2 FQNNGV. The CDR3 DNA sequence: TGTGCCAGCAGCTTAGCGTCAGGGATCTCTGGAAACACCATATATTTT. It is translated as CASSLASGISGNTIYF.

The rearrangement joins TRBV4-3 to TRBJ2-6; maybe TRBD2 (6 bases). From germline, CDR1 is LGHNA and CDR2 YSLEER. V was pared by 4 bases and J by 4 bases, with 17 bases between. The CDR3 length is 17 residues. CDR3 DNA: TGCGCCAGCAGCCCGCTGCCCGGGGGAGCCGGGGCCAACGTCCTGACTTTC. Protein sequence: CASSPLPGGAGANVLTF.

The CDR3 bases are TGTGCCACGGGACAGAGCTCTGGGGCCAACGTCCTGACTTTC. Its translation is CATGQSSGANVLTF. The chain joins TRBV10-3 to TRBJ2-6, with TRBD1 matching 7 bases. After removal of 10 bases from V and 0 bases from J, the junction contained 3 bases not matched to a gene. The CDR3 is made up of 14 amino acids. Looked up from germline, CDR1 is ENHRY and CDR2 is SYGVKD.

The chain couples TRBV2 to TRBJ2-1, with D possibly TRBD2 on 6 matching bases. The CDR3 sequence is 13 residues long. The germline V and J ends were trimmed by 6 bases and 7 bases, with 13 bases remaining between them. Germline V CDR1 and CDR2: SNHLY, FYNNEI. CDR3 nucleotides: TGTGCCAGCAGAGTACTAGCCGCAAATGAGCAGTTCTTC. Protein: CASRVLAANEQFF.

The genes are TRBV5-1 and TRBJ1-2, with 7 bases identical to TRBD1. CDR1 and CDR2 from the germline V gene are SGHRS and YFSETQ. J lost 4 bases, V lost 9 bases, and 9 bases had no gene match. The CDR3 contains 13 residues. DNA of the CDR3: TGCGCCACCGCGGCCTCAGGGGGCTATGGCTACACCTTC. This translates into CATAASGGYGYTF.

The chain couples TRBV7-3 to TRBJ2-1; 8 positions agree with TRBD2. V was clipped by 8 bases and J by 5 bases; unmatched bases: 11. The CDR3 consists of 15 residues. CDR1 is SGHTA, CDR2 FQGTGA, per germline. CDR3 bases: TGTGCCAGCTCGATCGGGGGGGCGAGAGACAATGAGCAGTTCTTC. The encoded protein is CASSIGGARDNEQFF.

In its sample, this clone was seen once. V gene TRBV27 combines with J gene TRBJ1-1, with 11 nucleotides matching TRBD1. Germline V CDR1 and CDR2: MNHEY, SMNVEV (reference sequence). The CDR3 spans 13 residues. Trimming cost V 3 bases and J 11 bases; bases outside gene matches: 5. CDR3 amino acids: CASSFGQGALAFF. CDR3 nucleotides: TGTGCCAGCAGTTTTGGACAGGGGGCGCTTGCTTTCTTT.

This chain joins TRBV3-1 (or the pseudogene TRBV3-2) and TRBJ1-2, with D unclear. Per germline, CDR1 LGHDT and CDR2 YNNKEL (reference sequence). CDR3 length equals 12 residues. Trimming removed 1 base at V and 8 bases at J, with 8 bases between. This CDR3 reads CASSQVYAGYTF. In nucleotides, the CDR3 is TGTGCCAGCAGCCAAGTCTACGCCGGCTACACCTTC.

The rearrangement joins TRBV12-3 or TRBV12-4 to TRBJ1-6; D gene uncertain. There are 13 residues in the CDR3. The germline V and J ends were trimmed by 3 bases and 10 bases, with 10 bases remaining between them. The CDR3 DNA follows: TGTGCCAGCAGTTTCGGGGTGGGCTCACCCCTCCACTTT. It yields the protein CASSFGVGSPLHF.

The V call is TRBV2, the J call TRBJ1-5; D is perhaps TRBD1 (5 bases). The V gene's germline CDR1 is SNHLY and CDR2 FYNNEI. Trimming took off 0 bases at V and 8 bases at J, with 14 bases between the two ends. This CDR3 comprises 15 residues. In DNA, the CDR3 is TGTGCCAGCAGTGAAGCGTCTTCAGGGTTGGAGCCCCAGCATTTT. Amino acid sequence: CASSEASSGLEPQHF.

Notes on this clone: A much larger clone differs by one base, so this may be a read error. Other DNA sequences in this specimen translate into the identical CDR3. The rearrangement joins TRBV5-1 to TRBJ1-1; a possible D gene is TRBD1 (5 bases). The length of the CDR3 is 13 residues. Looked up from germline, CDR1 is SGHRS and CDR2 is YFSETQ. Trimming left V 5 bases short and J 2 bases short, with 10 bases between. The CDR3 sequence: CASSLGVNTEAFF. The CDR3, as DNA: TGCGCCAGCAGTCTAGGGGTAAACACTGAAGCTTTCTTT.

The CDR3, as DNA: TGTGCCAGCAGCCGGACAGGGGGGTATGGCTACACCTTC. It encodes CASSRTGGYGYTF. The chain links TRBV11-3 to TRBJ1-2; 10 bases align to TRBD1. There are 13 residues in the CDR3. J lost 5 bases, V lost 5 bases, and 2 bases had no gene match. The germline V gene encodes CDR1 SGHNT and CDR2 YENEEA.